This TCR beta chain was sequenced in a study of CD8+ T cells in alopecia areata (dated by TCRdb to 2017 to 2018). About the full investigation: Treated patients were enrolled in an open-label pilot trial of oral tofacitinib, 5 to 10 mg twice daily, for moderate-to-severe alopecia areata. Biopsies were taken from tofacitinib-treated patients at baseline and at 4 and 24 weeks of treatment, and a later scalp biopsy was taken in several of the tofacitinib-treated patients. Clonality in the scalp was compared among normal scalp (n=4), patchy alopecia areata scalp (n=8), and alopecia totalis/universalis scalp (n=8). TCRbeta CDR3 regions were amplified by immunoSEQ multiplex PCR with 35 Vbeta forward and 13 Jbeta reverse primers. Patients received tofacitinib for 6 to 18 months and were then followed off drug for 6 months to check for delayed response and recurrence. RNA was obtained with the PAXgene miRNA kit for fixed scalp, the miRNeasy kit for PBMCs, and the RNeasy kit for mouse skin. Human TCRbeta sequencing covered scalp tissue and sorted CD4+ and CD8+ peripheral blood T cells from patchy and totalis/universalis alopecia areata patients and healthy controls. In both human patients and the C3H/HeJ mouse model, the study applied high-throughput TCRbeta sequencing to look at T cell clonal expansion in alopecia areata.

The intended sense of this specimen's time point label: baseline before oral tofacitinib. Lesional scalp punch biopsies and peripheral blood were obtained from alopecia areata patients. After PBMCs were isolated by density centrifugation and stained for CD3, CD4 and CD8, a FACSAria was used to sort CD4+ and CD8+ T cells. What the research found in general, with its limitations: Shared TCR sequences between patients were less evident than in mice, which may be partly attributable to HLA diversity in the patient population. Higher clonality and more expanded CD8+ clones were observed in lesional scalp than in normal scalp, particularly in alopecia totalis/universalis, a finding suggestive of antigenic drive. Unlike mouse skin, which is dominated by gammadelta T cells, normal human skin has resident alphabeta T cells that are also sequenced, and this complicates analysis of the scalp TCR repertoire.

This clone was observed a handful of times. Its antigen is unknown. No per-base quality is available; no much larger clone lies one base away. The library was produced with the immunoSEQ multiplex PCR assay. To provide template for TCR sequencing, every sample had RNA extracted and reverse transcribed into cDNA. First-strand cDNA was synthesized with SuperScript III using a 2:1 mix of oligo-dT and random hexamers. A synthetic immune receptor repertoire was used to measure amplification bias, and any remaining bias was corrected computationally. The authors processed their data as follows. Raw reads were preprocessed to remove errors, and CDR3 was defined according to IMGT conventions as the region from the conserved cysteine to phenylalanine. Clonality was calculated as 1 minus Shannon entropy normalized by log2 of the number of productive unique TCRs. Whether each scalp clone was CD4 or CD8 was inferred by checking scalp TCRbeta sequences against the CD4 and CD8 repertoires from sorted blood. TCRdb retrieved this table from immuneACCESS and kept in-frame rearrangements only. Not all clones are present; in checked studies, unresolved V genes account for under half, and no reason is known for the remainder. V and J calls plus clone size are reproduced from that table; the DNA served to infer D and trimming. The sample table holds approximately 150,000 clones, of which over 80% were seen once. The ten largest clonotypes hold approximately 15% of the sample.

CDR1 SGHRS and CDR2 YFSETQ were looked up in the germline V gene. Reading from cysteine to phenylalanine, the CDR3 counts 15 amino acids. The only DNA kept is the CDR3, 45 bases in frame from the first base. V ends up 1 base short and J 5 bases short, with an unmatched junction base count of 9. The chain is made from TRBV5-1 and TRBJ2-7; a stretch of 7 junction bases matches TRBD2. This sequence was found in a human donor with alopecia areata. Here the sequenced sample was CD8+ T cells sorted from blood, taken at week 0. The CDR3 region reads CASSLSGGSSHEQYF. The DNA sequence is TGCGCCAGCAGCTTGTCGGGGGGATCTTCCCACGAGCAGTACTTC.